Detailed here is one T cell receptor (beta chain). Its target is not known. This sample is drawn from a study of blood T cells in healthy people across ages. General study findings and limits: Strong correlation linked observed beta diversity and percent naive T cells.

Using a J-beta primer mix together with a sample-barcoded 5' primer, a second PCR was run for about 6 to 12 cycles. TCRdb fed the 5' RACE reads into MiXCR, producing one record per CDR3 protein. The table shows around 1,500,000 distinct CDR3 sequences, with about 30% occurring only once. CDR1 and CDR2 (germline): KGHDR, SFDVKD. The CDR3 loop spans 16 amino acids. Material: blood. The gene calls are TRBV24-1 and TRBJ2-1, with TRBD2 matching over 9 bases. The DNA end is more similar to TRBJ2-7, so the J call may be wrong. The source is a woman aged 30 to 39 in good health. CDR3 region: CATSDSTTSGNNEQYF. The CDR3 bases are TGTGCCACCAGTGATTCCACGACTAGCGGTAACAATGAGCAGTACTTC.